These 14 T cell receptor beta chains originate from one sample sequenced in a study of shared T cell receptors in the human thymus (dated by TCRdb to about 2021). Preparation of the library involved the immunoSEQ multiplex PCR assay. The source is immuneACCESS, and TCRdb retained only in-frame sequences with V and J called. Part of the clones is not carried over; for the studies checked, unresolved V genes explain less than half of this, and the remainder is unexplained. The sample includes hundreds of thousands of clones, with roughly 85% observed a single time. The ten largest clones add up to approximately 0.01% of the sample. The sample was also linked to a second study, of human thymus T cells.

Sequencing input: thymocytes. The source is a girl under three years old with a congenital heart defect. Donor details come from another sample of the same person, matched by shared clones.

The chain combines TRBV2 with TRBJ1-2, with 7 bases matching TRBD1. Germline V gene data show CDR1 as SNHLY and CDR2 as FYNNEI. The CDR3 runs to 12 residues. V shed 7 bases, J shed 8 bases, and the junction held 7 bases outside the gene matches. The CDR3 region is CASNRGGGGYTF. For the CDR3, the DNA is TGTGCCAGCAACAGGGGAGGAGGGGGCTACACCTTC.

This clone has more than one count but fewer than ten. The chain employs TRBV19 and TRBJ2-1; a possible D gene is TRBD2 (5 bases). Germline values: CDR1 LNHDA, CDR2 SQIVND (reference sequence). The CDR3 runs to 15 residues. The V end was cut by 3 bases, the J end by 0 bases, with 9 bases between. The CDR3 spells CASSIGLTSYNEQFF. The CDR3, as DNA: TGTGCCAGTAGTATCGGACTCACCTCCTACAATGAGCAGTTCTTC. The full variable domain, its missing parts supplied by reference TRBV19 and TRBJ2-1, is DGGITQSPKYLFRKEGQNVTLSCEQNLNHDAMYWYRQDPGQGLRLIYYSQIVNDFQKGDIAEGYSVSREKKESFPLTVTSAQKNPTAFYLCASSIGLTSYNEQFFGPGTRLTVL.

V and J are TRBV12-5 and TRBJ1-4, with a tentative D call TRBD1 (6 bases). CDR1 and CDR2 (germline): LGHNT, FRNRAP. This CDR3 is built from 18 residues. Trimming removed 5 bases from V and 6 bases from J, with 25 bases in between. This CDR3 is CASGNDALGAVHDEKLFF. For the CDR3, the DNA is TGTGCTAGTGGTAATGACGCCTTGGGGGCAGTACATGATGAAAAACTGTTTTTT.

V and J are TRBV29-1 and TRBJ2-5; unclear D gene. Trimming left V 1 base short and J 5 bases short, with 5 bases between. This CDR3 is built from 11 residues. The V gene's germline CDR1 is SQVTM and CDR2 ANQGSEA. CDR3 residues: CSVEALETQYF. The CDR3 bases are TGCAGCGTTGAAGCTCTGGAGACCCAGTACTTC.

The J gene is TRBJ2-2, the V gene TRBV6-4, with 7 positions matching TRBD1. V shed 6 bases and J 0 bases; nucleotides not matched to a gene: 13. The CDR3 covers 18 residues. Per germline, CDR1 MRHNA and CDR2 SNTAGT. CDR3 in DNA: TGTGCCAGCAGATTGGGACAGCGATATTCTACGAACACCGGGGAGCTGTTTTTT. Translating it yields CASRLGQRYSTNTGELFF.

This chain connects TRBV27 to TRBJ1-1, with 7 bases matching TRBD1. This CDR3 is 14 amino acids long. The germline V gene has CDR1 MNHEY and CDR2 SMNVEV (reference sequence). Trimming took 4 bases from V and 8 from J; bases not matched to a gene: 10. CDR3 DNA: TGTGCCAGCAGTTCAACGAAGACAGGGAGGGAAGCTTTCTTT. Amino acids: CASSSTKTGREAFF.

This CDR3 reads CTSSQVFRGTNTEAFF. The CDR3 DNA reads TGCACCAGCAGCCAAGTCTTTCGGGGGACGAACACTGAAGCTTTCTTT. V usage is TRBV1 and J usage is TRBJ1-1. TRBV1 is tagged as a pseudogene. The CDR3 consists of 16 residues.

This chain joins TRBV13 and TRBJ2-1, with 14 positions matching TRBD2. CDR3 length equals 18 residues. V gave up 7 bases and J gave up 0 bases; unmatched junction bases: 8. Germline loops: CDR1 PRHDT, CDR2 FYEKMQ (reference sequence). This CDR3 is CASILTSGGVPSYNEQFF. In DNA, the CDR3 is TGTGCCAGCATACTGACTAGCGGGGGGGTTCCCTCCTACAATGAGCAGTTCTTC.

The gene calls are TRBV11-2 and TRBJ1-1, with TRBD1 matching 10 bases. The trim removed 5 bases at V and 5 bases at J, leaving 5 bases unmatched. Per the germline V gene, CDR1 is SGHAT and CDR2 is FQNNGV. This CDR3 region has 14 residues. The CDR3 sequence: CASSPRDRGTEAFF. For the CDR3, the DNA is TGTGCCAGCAGCCCCCGGGACAGGGGTACTGAAGCTTTCTTT.

This clone appeared a single time. This chain uses TRBV5-1 with TRBJ2-3, with 8 positions matching TRBD1. Germline-derived CDR1 and CDR2 are SGHRS and YFSETQ. The CDR3 is 20 residues long. Trimming took 3 bases from V and 0 from J; bases not matched to a gene: 18. CDR3 nucleotide sequence: TGCGCCAGCAGCTCCCCACCTCAGGGGGCCTACTCAACTAGCACAGATACGCAGTATTTT. Protein sequence: CASSSPPQGAYSTSTDTQYF.

This sequence joins TRBV19 and TRBJ1-5; 12 bases agree with TRBD1. From germline, CDR1 is LNHDA and CDR2 SQIVND (reference sequence). The V segment lost 10 bases and the J segment 6 bases; nucleotides outside the gene matches: 16. CDR3 length equals 17 residues. CDR3 sequence: CATAEITGQGAGQPQHF. The CDR3 coding sequence is TGTGCCACCGCCGAAATAACGGGACAGGGGGCCGGTCAGCCCCAGCATTTT.

The genes are TRBV9 and TRBJ2-5, with 10 bases that match TRBD2. With 4 bases clipped from V and 3 bases from J, the junction kept 9 bases outside the gene matches. This CDR3 spans 16 amino acids. Germline lookup yields CDR1 SGDLS and CDR2 YYNGEE. The CDR3 sequence is CASSPKWLAGEETQYF. The CDR3 nucleotides are TGTGCCAGCAGCCCCAAATGGCTAGCGGGGGAAGAGACCCAGTACTTC.

V is TRBV4-2 and J is TRBJ2-3, with D possibly being TRBD2 (6 bases). Germline values: CDR1 LGHNA, CDR2 YNFKEQ. Trimming removed 3 bases at V and 5 bases at J, with 18 bases between. The CDR3 is made up of 16 amino acids. The CDR3 DNA follows: TGTGCCAGCAGCCAGGTCATTCAGGGACTGTTAGATACGCAGTATTTT. It codes for CASSQVIQGLLDTQYF.

The chain couples TRBV6-5 to TRBJ1-2; 9 positions agree with TRBD1. With V trimmed by 5 bases and J by 0 bases, 4 bases remained unmatched. CDR1 and CDR2 (germline): MNHEY, SVGAGI. The CDR3 runs 15 residues. CDR3 loop: CASSRWTGANYGYTF. The CDR3 DNA is TGTGCCAGCAGTCGATGGACAGGGGCTAACTATGGCTACACCTTC.